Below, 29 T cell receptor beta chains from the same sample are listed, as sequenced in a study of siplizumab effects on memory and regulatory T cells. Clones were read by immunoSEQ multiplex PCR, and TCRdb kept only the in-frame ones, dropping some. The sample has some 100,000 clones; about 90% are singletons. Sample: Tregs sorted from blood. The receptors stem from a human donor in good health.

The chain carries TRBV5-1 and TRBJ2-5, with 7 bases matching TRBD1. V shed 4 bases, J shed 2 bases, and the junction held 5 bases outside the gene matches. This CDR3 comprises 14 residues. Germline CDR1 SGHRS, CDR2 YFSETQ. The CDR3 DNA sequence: TGCGCCAGCAGCACCGCCAGGGGGCAAGAGACCCAGTACTTC. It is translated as CASSTARGQETQYF.

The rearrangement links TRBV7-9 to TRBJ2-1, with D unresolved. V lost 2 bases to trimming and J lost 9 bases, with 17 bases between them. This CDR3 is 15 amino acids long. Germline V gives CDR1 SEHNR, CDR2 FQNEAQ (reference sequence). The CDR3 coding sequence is TGTGCCAGCAGCTTAAGCGTAGATGGAAGGGCTGAGCAGTTCTTC. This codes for CASSLSVDGRAEQFF. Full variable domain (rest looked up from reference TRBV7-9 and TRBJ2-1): DTGVSQNPRHKITKRGQNVTFRCDPISEHNRLYWYRQTLGQGPEFLTYFQNEAQLEKSRLLSDRFSAERPKGSFSTLEIQRTEQGDSAMYLCASSLSVDGRAEQFFGPGTRLTVL.

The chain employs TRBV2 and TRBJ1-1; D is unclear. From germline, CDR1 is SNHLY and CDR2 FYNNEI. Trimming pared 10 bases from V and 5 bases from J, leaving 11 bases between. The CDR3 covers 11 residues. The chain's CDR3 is CATRPGTEAFF. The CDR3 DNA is TGTGCCACCCGACCGGGTACTGAAGCTTTCTTT.

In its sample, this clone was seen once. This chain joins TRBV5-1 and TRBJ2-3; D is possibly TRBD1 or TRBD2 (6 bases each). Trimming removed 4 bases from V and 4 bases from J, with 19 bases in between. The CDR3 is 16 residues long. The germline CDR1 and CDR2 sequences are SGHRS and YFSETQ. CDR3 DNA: TGCGCCAGCAGCGGCGGGATCCCGAGGGGGGCAGATACGCAGTATTTT. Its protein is CASSGGIPRGADTQYF.

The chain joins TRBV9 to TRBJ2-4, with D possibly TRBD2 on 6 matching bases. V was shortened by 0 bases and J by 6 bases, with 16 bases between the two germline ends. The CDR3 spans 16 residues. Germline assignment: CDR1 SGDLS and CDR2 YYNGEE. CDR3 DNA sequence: TGTGCCAGCAGCGTAGGCCCCGGAGGGGCGGGAAACATTCAGTACTTC. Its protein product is CASSVGPGGAGNIQYF.

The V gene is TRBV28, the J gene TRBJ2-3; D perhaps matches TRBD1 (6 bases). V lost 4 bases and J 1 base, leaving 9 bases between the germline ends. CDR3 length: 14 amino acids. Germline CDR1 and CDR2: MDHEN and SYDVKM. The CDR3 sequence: CASSSDRGTDTQYF. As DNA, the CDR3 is TGTGCCAGCAGTTCGGACAGAGGCACAGATACGCAGTATTTT.

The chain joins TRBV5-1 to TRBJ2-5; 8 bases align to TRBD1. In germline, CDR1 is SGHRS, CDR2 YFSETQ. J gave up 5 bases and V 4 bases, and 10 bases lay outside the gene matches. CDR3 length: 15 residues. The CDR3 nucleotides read TGCGCCAGCAGCCGGACAGGGTTTGAGGAGGAGACCCAGTACTTC. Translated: CASSRTGFEEETQYF.

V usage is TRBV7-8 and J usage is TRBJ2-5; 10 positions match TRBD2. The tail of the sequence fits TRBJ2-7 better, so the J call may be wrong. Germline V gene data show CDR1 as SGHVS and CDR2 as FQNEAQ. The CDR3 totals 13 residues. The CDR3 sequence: CASSRAGGREQYF. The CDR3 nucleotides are TGTGCCAGCAGCCGAGCGGGAGGGCGCGAGCAGTACTTC.

The CDR3 region has the DNA TGCGCCAGCAGCCAGTTTATGACGGGGTACACTGAAGCTTTCTTT. Translated: CASSQFMTGYTEAFF. V is TRBV4-1 and J is TRBJ1-1; D is unresolved. V lost 3 bases to trimming and J lost 3 bases, with 14 bases between them. CDR1 and CDR2 from the germline V gene are MGHRA and YSYEKL. The CDR3 is 15 residues long.

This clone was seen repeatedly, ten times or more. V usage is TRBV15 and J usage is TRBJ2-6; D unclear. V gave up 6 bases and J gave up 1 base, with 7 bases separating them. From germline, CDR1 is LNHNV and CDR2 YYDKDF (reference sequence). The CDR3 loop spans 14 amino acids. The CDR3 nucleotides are TGTGCCACCAGGCCCACTTCTGGGGCCAACGTCCTGACTTTC. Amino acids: CATRPTSGANVLTF. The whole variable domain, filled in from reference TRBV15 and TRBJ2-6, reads DAMVIQNPRYQVTQFGKPVTLSCSQTLNHNVMYWYQQKSSQAPKLLFHYYDKDFNNEADTPDNFQSRRPNTSFCFLDIRSPGLGDTAMYLCATRPTSGANVLTFGAGSRLTVL.

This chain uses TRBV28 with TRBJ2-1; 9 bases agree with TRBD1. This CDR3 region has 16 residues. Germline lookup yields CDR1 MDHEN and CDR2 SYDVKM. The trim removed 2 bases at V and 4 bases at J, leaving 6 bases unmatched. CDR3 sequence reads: CASSLLGQGVYNEQFF. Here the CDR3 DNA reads TGTGCCAGCAGTTTACTGGGACAGGGTGTATACAATGAGCAGTTCTTC.

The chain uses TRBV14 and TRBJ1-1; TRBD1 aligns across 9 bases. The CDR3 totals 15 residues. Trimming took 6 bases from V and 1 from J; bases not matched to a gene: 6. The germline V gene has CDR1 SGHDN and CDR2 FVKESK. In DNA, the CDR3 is TGTGCCAGCAGTTTTACGACAGGGGGGAACACTGAAGCTTTCTTT. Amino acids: CASSFTTGGNTEAFF.

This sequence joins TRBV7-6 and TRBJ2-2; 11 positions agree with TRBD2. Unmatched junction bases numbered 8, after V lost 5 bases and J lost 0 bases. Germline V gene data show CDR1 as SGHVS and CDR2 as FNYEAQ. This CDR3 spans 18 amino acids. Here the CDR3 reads CASSAIAGGPANTGELFF. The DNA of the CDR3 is TGTGCCAGCAGCGCTATAGCGGGAGGGCCTGCGAACACCGGGGAGCTGTTTTTT.

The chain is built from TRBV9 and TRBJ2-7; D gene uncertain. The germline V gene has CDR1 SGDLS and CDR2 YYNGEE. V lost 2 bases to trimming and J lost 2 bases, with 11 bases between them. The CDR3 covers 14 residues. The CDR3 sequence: CASSVGLGPYEQYF. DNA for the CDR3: TGTGCCAGCAGCGTGGGCCTAGGACCCTACGAGCAGTACTTC.

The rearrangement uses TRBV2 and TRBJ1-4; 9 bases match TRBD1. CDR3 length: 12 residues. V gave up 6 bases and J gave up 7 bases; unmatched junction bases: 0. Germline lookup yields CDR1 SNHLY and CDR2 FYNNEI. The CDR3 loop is CASRDRGEKLFF. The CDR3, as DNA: TGTGCCAGCAGGGACAGGGGTGAAAAACTGTTTTTT.

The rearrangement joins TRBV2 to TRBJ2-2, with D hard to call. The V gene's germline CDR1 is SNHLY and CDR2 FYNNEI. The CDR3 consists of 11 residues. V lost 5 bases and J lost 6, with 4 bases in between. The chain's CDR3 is CASSSSGELFF. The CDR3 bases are TGTGCCAGCAGTTCCTCCGGGGAGCTGTTTTTT.

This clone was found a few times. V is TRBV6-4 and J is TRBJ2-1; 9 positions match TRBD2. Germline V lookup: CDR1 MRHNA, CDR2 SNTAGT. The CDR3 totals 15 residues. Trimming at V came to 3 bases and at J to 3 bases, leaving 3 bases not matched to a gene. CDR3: CASSEGGRDYNEQFF. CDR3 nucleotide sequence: TGTGCCAGCAGTGAGGGCGGGAGGGACTACAATGAGCAGTTCTTC.

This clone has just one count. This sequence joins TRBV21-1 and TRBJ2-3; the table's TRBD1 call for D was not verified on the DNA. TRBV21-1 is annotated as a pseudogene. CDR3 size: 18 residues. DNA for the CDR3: TGTGCCACCAGAGGTTTGGACAGGGGGCTTCGTAGCACAGATACGCAGTATTTT. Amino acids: CATRGLDRGLRSTDTQYF.

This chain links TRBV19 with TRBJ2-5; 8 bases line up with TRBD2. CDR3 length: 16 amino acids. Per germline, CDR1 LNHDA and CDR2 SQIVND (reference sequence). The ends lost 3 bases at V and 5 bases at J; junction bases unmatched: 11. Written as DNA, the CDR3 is TGTGCCAGTAGTATCGCATACGGGAGGGCCAGGGAGACCCAGTACTTC. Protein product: CASSIAYGRARETQYF.

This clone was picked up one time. The CDR3 coding sequence is TGCGCCAGCAGCGGGACTAGGGGAACTAGCACAGATACGCAGTATTTT. It is translated as CASSGTRGTSTDTQYF. V gene TRBV5-1 combines with J gene TRBJ2-3; 8 bases match TRBD2. Germline V gene lookup returns CDR1 SGHRS and CDR2 YFSETQ. The trim removed 4 bases at V and 0 bases at J, leaving 7 bases unmatched. The CDR3 runs to 16 residues. Filled out from reference TRBV5-1 and TRBJ2-3, the complete variable domain reads KAGVTQTPRYLIKTRGQQVTLSCSPISGHRSVSWYQQTPGQGLQFLFEYFSETQRNKGNFPGRFSGRQFSNSRSEMNVSTLELGDSALYLCASSGTRGTSTDTQYFGPGTRLTVL.

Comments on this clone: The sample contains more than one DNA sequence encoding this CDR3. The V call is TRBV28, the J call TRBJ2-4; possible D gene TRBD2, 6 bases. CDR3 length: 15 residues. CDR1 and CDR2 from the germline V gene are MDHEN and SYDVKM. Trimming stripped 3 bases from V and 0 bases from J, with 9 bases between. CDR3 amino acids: CASSFPGLAKNIQYF. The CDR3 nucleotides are TGTGCCAGCAGTTTCCCGGGACTAGCCAAAAACATTCAGTACTTC.

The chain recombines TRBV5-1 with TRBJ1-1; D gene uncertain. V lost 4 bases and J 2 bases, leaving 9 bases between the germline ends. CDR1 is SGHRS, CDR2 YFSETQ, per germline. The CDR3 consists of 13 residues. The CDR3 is CASSTGTNTEAFF. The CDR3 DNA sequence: TGCGCCAGCAGCACGGGAACTAACACTGAAGCTTTCTTT.

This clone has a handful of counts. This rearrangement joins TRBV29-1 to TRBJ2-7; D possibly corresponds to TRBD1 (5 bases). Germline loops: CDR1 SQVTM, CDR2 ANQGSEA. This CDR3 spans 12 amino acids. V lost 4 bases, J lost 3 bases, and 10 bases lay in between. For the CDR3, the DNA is TGCAGCGTTGGGCAGGGCATCTACGAGCAGTACTTC. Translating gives CSVGQGIYEQYF.

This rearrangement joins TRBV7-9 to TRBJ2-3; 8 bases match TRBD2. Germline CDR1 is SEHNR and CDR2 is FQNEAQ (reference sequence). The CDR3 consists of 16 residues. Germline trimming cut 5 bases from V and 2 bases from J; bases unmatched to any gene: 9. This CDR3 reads CASSTSGILSTDTQYF. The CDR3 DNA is TGTGCCAGCAGCACTAGCGGAATCCTATCCACAGATACGCAGTATTTT.

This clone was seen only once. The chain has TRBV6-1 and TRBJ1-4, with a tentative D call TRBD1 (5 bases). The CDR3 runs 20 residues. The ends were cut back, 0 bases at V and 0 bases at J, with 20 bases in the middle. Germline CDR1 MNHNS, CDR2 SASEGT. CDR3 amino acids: CASSEALRGRAGATNEKLFF. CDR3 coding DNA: TGTGCCAGCAGTGAAGCGCTTCGGGGCAGGGCTGGCGCAACTAATGAAAAACTGTTTTTT.

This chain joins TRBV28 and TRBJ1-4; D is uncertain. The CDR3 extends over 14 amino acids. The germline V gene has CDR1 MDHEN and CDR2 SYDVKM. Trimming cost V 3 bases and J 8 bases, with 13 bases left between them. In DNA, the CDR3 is TGTGCCAGCAGTTTCCGTGCTCTTGGGGAAAAACTGTTTTTT. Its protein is CASSFRALGEKLFF.

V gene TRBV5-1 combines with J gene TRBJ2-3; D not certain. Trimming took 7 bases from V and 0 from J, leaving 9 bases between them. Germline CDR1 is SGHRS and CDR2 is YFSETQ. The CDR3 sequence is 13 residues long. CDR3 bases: TGCGCCAGCGGGATTCCTAGCACAGATACGCAGTATTTT. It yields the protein CASGIPSTDTQYF. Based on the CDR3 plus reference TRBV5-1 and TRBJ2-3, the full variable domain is KAGVTQTPRYLIKTRGQQVTLSCSPISGHRSVSWYQQTPGQGLQFLFEYFSETQRNKGNFPGRFSGRQFSNSRSEMNVSTLELGDSALYLCASGIPSTDTQYFGPGTRLTVL.

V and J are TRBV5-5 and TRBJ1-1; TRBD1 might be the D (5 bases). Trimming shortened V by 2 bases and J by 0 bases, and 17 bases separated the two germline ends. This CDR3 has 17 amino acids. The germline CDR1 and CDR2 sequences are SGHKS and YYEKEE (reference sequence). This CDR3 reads CASSFNPGLTMNTEAFF. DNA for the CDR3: TGTGCCAGCAGCTTTAACCCGGGGCTTACGATGAACACTGAAGCTTTCTTT.

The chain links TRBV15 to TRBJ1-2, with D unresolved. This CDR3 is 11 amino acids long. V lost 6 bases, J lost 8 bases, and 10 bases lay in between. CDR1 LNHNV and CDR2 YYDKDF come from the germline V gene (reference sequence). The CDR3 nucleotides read TGTGCCACCAGGAACCGAGGAGGCTACACCTTC. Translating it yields CATRNRGGYTF. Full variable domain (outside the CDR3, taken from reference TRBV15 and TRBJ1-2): DAMVIQNPRYQVTQFGKPVTLSCSQTLNHNVMYWYQQKSSQAPKLLFHYYDKDFNNEADTPDNFQSRRPNTSFCFLDIRSPGLGDTAMYLCATRNRGGYTFGSGTRLTVV.